The sequence of this T cell receptor beta chain was determined in a study of identical twins. In its sample, this clonotype was seen a few times. The antigen is unknown. Findings and limits, study-wide: Abundant beta clonotypes from cord blood had fewer insertions, unlike memory repertoires, which showed none.

V was clipped by 4 bases and J by 10 bases; unmatched bases: 16. Germline V gene lookup returns CDR1 LGHDT and CDR2 YNNKEL (reference sequence). The length of the CDR3 is 16 residues. TCRdb itself ran the 5' RACE reads through MiXCR, one entry per CDR3 protein. This table has fewer than 250,000 distinct CDR3 sequences, less than 10% appearing once. Material for sequencing was memory (CD45RO+) T cells sorted from blood. The chain is built from TRBV3-1 and TRBJ1-1; 9 nucleotides agree with TRBD1. The receptor was derived from a woman between 18 and 29 years old in good health. The CDR3 region is CASSLRTGERTKGAFF. The CDR3 bases are TGTGCCAGCAGCCTAAGGACAGGGGAAAGGACAAAGGGAGCTTTCTTT.